The source of this T cell receptor (beta chain) is a study of T cell repertoires in cytomegalovirus infection. Study-wide points: There were carriers of CMV plus the relevant HLA, and cumulative public TCR beta family frequency identified them.

A word on this clonotype: Its specificity is unknown.

A single record per CDR3 protein comes from TCRdb applying MiXCR to the reads. Here the sample spans nearly 700,000 distinct CDR3 sequences, 33% being singletons. Looked up from germline, CDR1 is MNHNY and CDR2 is SVGAGI (reference sequence). The CDR3 runs 14 residues. The germline V and J ends were trimmed by 6 bases and 8 bases, with 17 bases remaining between them. V gene TRBV6-6 combines with J gene TRBJ2-1, with D unclear. Sequenced here: cultured PBMCs, sampled from culture after CMV antigen stimulation. This clonotype was obtained from a human donor in good health (CMV status not recorded). Some clones in this sample may be carry-over from other donors' samples. CDR3 region: CASRSWVSLDEQFF. CDR3 bases: TGTGCCAGCAGGTCGTGGGTTAGCCTTGATGAGCAGTTCTTC.